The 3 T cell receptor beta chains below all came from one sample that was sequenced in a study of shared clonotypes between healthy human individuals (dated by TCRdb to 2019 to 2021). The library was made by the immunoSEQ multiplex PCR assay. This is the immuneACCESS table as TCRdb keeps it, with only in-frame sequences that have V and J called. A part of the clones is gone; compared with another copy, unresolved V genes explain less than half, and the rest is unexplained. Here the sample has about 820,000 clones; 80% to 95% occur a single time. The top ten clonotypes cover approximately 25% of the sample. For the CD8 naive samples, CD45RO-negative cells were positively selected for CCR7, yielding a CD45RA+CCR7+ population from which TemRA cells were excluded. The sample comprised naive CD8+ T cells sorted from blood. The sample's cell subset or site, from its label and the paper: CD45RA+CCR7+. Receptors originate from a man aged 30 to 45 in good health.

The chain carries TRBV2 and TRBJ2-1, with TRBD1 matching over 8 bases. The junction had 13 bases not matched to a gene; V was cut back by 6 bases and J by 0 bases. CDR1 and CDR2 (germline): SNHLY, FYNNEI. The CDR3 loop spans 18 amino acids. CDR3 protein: CASRPILGQVGSYNEQFF. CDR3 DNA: TGTGCCAGCAGACCAATCTTGGGACAGGTTGGCTCCTACAATGAGCAGTTCTTC.

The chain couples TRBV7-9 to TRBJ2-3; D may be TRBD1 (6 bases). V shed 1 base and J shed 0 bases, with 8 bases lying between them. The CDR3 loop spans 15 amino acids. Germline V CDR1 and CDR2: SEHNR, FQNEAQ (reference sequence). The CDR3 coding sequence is TGTGCCAGCAGCTTAGGGACAGCTAGCACAGATACGCAGTATTTT. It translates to CASSLGTASTDTQYF.

The CDR3, as DNA: TGTGCCAGCAGCCTATCGACAGGGGTTCAGCCCCAGCATTTT. Its protein product is CASSLSTGVQPQHF. The J gene is TRBJ1-5, the V gene TRBV7-9; TRBD1 matches 8 bases. Trimming removed 5 bases from V and 6 bases from J; junction bases left unmatched: 6. This CDR3 is 14 amino acids long. Germline V gene sequence: CDR1 SEHNR, CDR2 FQNEAQ (reference sequence).